A single T cell receptor beta chain is shown here with its context. The repertoire was sequenced with immunoSEQ multiplex PCR; TCRdb's copy has only in-frame clones and lacks some. The table lists 90,000 to 100,000 clones, roughly four fifths of them singletons, with roughly 2% in the top ten. V was shortened by 1 base and J by 5 bases, with 14 bases between the two germline ends. Germline CDR1 is LGHDT and CDR2 is YNNKEL (reference sequence). CDR3 size: 15 residues. This specimen belongs to a study of control samples from healthy donors and cancer patients. V is TRBV3-1 (or the pseudogene TRBV3-2) and J is TRBJ2-5, with D hard to call. Specimen: blood. The clonotype was recovered from a man aged 55 to 70 in good health. The CDR3 region has the DNA TGTGCCAGCAGCCAAGCCAGTTCAACACCGGAGACCCAGTACTTC. Its translation: CASSQASSTPETQYF.